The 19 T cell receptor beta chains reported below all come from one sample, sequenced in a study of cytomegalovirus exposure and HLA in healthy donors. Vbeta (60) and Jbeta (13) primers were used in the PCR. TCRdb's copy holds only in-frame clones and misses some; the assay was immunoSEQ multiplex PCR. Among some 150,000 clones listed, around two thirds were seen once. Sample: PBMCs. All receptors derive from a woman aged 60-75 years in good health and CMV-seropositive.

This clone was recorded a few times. CDR3 in amino acids: CASSWTVSSYEQYF. The DNA of the CDR3 is TGCGCCAGCAGCTGGACAGTTTCCTCCTACGAGCAGTACTTC. The V gene is TRBV5-1, the J gene TRBJ2-7, with D maybe TRBD1 (6 bases). V lost 3 bases to trimming and J lost 0 bases, with 10 bases between them. Per the germline V gene, CDR1 is SGHRS and CDR2 is YFSETQ. The CDR3 consists of 14 residues.

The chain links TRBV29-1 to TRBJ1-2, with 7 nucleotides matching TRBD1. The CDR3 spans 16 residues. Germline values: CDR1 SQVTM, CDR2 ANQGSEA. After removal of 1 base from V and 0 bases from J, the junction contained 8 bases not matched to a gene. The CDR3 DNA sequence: TGCAGCGTTGAAGTGCCTCCGGGACAGCCTAACTATGGCTACACCTTC. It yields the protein CSVEVPPGQPNYGYTF.

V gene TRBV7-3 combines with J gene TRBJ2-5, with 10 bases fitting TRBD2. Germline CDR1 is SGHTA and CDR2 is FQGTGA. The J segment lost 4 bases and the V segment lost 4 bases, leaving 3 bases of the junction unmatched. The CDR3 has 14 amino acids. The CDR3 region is CASSSTSGLETQYF. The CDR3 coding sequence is TGTGCCAGCAGCTCGACTAGCGGGTTAGAGACCCAGTACTTC.

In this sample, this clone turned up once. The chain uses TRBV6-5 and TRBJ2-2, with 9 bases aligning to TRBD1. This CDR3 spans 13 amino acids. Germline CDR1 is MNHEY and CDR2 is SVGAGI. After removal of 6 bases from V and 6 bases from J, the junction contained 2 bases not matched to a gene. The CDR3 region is CASRRQGAGELFF. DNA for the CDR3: TGTGCCAGCAGACGACAGGGGGCCGGGGAGCTGTTTTTT.

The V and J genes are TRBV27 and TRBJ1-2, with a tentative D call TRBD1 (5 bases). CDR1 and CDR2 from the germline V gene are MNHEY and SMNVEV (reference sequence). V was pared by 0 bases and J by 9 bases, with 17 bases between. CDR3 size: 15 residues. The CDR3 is CASSLSGRGVRSYTF. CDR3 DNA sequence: TGTGCCAGCAGTTTATCGGGGCGGGGGGTTAGAAGCTACACCTTC.

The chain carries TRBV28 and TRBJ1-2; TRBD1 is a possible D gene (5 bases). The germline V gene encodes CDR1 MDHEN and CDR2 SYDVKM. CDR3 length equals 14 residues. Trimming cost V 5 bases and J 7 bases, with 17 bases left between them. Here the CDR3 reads CASSLLPGEGGYTF. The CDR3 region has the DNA TGTGCCAGCAGTCTACTCCCGGGGGAGGGTGGCTACACCTTC.

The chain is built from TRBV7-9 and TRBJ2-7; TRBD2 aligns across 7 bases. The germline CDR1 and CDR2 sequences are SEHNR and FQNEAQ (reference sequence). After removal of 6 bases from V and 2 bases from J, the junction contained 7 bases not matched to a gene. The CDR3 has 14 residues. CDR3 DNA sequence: TGTGCCAGCAGAAGGACCGGGACTACCTACGAGCAGTACTTC. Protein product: CASRRTGTTYEQYF.

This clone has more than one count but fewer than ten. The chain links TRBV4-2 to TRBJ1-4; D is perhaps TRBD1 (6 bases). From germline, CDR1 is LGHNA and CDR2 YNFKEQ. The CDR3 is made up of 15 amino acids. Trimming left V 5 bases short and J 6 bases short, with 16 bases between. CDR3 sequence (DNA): TGTGCCAGCAGCAGAGCGGCAGGGGCGGATGAAAAACTGTTTTTT. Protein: CASSRAAGADEKLFF.

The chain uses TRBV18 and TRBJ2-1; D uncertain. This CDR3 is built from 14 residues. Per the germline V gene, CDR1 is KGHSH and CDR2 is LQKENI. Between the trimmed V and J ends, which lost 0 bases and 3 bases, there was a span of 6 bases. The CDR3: CASSPPGGYNEQFF. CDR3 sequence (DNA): TGTGCCAGCTCACCACCAGGCGGCTACAATGAGCAGTTCTTC.

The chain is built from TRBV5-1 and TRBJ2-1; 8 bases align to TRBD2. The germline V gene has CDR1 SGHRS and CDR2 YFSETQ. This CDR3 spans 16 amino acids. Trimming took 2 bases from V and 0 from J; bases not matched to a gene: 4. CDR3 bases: TGCGCCAGCAGCTTTACTAGCGGAGTCTCCTACAATGAGCAGTTCTTC. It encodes CASSFTSGVSYNEQFF.

This CDR3 is CASSAGTGAGNTIYF. The CDR3 region has the DNA TGTGCCAGCAGTGCCGGGACAGGGGCCGGAAACACCATATATTTT. The chain couples TRBV2 to TRBJ1-3; TRBD1 aligns across 10 bases. Germline CDR1 and CDR2: SNHLY and FYNNEI. This CDR3 comprises 15 residues. With V trimmed by 4 bases and J by 4 bases, 4 bases remained unmatched.

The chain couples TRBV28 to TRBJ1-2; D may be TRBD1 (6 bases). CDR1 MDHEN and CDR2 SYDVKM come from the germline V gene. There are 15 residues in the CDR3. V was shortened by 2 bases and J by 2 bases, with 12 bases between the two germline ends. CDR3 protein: CASSLGGHANYGYTF. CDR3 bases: TGTGCCAGCAGTTTAGGGGGACACGCGAACTATGGCTACACCTTC.

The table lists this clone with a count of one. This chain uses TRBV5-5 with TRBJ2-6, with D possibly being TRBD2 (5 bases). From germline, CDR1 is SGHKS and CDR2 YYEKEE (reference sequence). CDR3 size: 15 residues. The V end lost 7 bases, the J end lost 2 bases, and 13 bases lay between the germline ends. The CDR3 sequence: CASDPLGAGANVLTF. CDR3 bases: TGTGCCAGCGACCCGTTGGGAGCTGGGGCCAACGTCCTGACTTTC.

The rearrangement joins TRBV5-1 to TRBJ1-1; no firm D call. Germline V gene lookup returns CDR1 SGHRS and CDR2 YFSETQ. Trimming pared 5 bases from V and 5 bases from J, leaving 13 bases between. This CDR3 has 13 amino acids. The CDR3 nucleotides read TGCGCCAGCAGGCTGAATGGGAGGACTGAAGCTTTCTTT. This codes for CASRLNGRTEAFF.

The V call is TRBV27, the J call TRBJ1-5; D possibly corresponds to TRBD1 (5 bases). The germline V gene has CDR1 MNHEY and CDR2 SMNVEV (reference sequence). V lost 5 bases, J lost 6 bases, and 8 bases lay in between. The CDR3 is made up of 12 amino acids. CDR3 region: CASSDRGQPQHF. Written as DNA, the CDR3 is TGTGCCAGCAGTGATAGGGGTCAGCCCCAGCATTTT.

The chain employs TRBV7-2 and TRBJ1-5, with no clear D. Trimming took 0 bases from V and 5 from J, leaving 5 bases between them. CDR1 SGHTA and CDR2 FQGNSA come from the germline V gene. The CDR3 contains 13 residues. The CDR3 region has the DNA TGTGCCAGCAGCTTAGCGCAGGATCAGCCCCAGCATTTT. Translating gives CASSLAQDQPQHF.

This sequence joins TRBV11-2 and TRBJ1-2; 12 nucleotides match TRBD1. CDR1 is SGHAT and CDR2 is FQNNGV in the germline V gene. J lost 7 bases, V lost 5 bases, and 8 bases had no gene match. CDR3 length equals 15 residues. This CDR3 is CASSPSGQGASGYTF. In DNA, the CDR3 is TGTGCCAGCAGCCCCTCGGGACAGGGGGCTTCTGGCTACACCTTC.

The chain's CDR3 is CASSVRDRATGELFF. In nucleotides, the CDR3 is TGTGCCAGCAGCGTCCGGGACAGGGCCACCGGGGAGCTGTTTTTT. This chain uses TRBV7-9 with TRBJ2-2, with 9 bases that match TRBD1. CDR1 is SEHNR, CDR2 FQNEAQ, per germline (reference sequence). V shed 5 bases and J 4 bases; nucleotides not matched to a gene: 5. CDR3 size: 15 residues.

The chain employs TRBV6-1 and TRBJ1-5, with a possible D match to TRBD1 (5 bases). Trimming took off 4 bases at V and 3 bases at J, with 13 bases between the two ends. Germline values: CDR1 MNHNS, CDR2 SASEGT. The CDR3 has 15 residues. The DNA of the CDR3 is TGTGCCAGCAGTGGGGACGGGGGGTACAATCAGCCCCAGCATTTT. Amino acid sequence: CASSGDGGYNQPQHF.